Listed here is a single T cell receptor (beta chain). This sample was included in a study of blood T cell repertoires in COVID-19. The CDR3 has 19 residues. The trim removed 6 bases at V and 2 bases at J, leaving 16 bases unmatched. Germline assignment: CDR1 SNHLY and CDR2 FYNNEI. TCRdb's table, derived via immunoSEQ multiplex PCR, lists solely in-frame clones and lacks some. The sample includes fewer than 150,000 clones, roughly 89% of them seen just once. The genes are TRBV2 and TRBJ1-5; the match to TRBD1 covers 10 bases. Sequenced: peripheral blood. This TCR derives from a middle-aged woman with acute or convalescent COVID-19. CDR3 bases: TGTGCCAGCAGGGATGATAGGGGACAGGGGATAGGGGGCAATCAGCCCCAGCATTTT. Translation gives CASRDDRGQGIGGNQPQHF.